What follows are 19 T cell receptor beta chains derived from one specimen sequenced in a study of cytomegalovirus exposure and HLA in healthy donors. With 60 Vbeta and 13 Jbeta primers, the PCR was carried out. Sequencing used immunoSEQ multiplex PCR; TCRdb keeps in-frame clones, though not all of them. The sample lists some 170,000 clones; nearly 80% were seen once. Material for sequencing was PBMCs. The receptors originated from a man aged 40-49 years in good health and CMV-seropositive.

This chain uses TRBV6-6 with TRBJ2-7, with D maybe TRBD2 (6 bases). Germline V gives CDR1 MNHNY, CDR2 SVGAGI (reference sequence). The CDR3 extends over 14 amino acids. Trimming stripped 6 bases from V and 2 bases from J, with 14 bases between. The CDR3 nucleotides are TGTGCCAGCAGGATGGGGGACTCTACCTACGAGCAGTACTTC. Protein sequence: CASRMGDSTYEQYF.

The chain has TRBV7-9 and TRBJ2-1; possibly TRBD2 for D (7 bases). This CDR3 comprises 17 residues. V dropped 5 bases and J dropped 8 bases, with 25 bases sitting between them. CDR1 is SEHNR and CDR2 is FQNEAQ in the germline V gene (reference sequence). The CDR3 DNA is TGTGCCAGCAGCCCCCCACTAGCGCCCGACGGGGGCGATGAGCAGTTCTTC. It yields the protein CASSPPLAPDGGDEQFF.

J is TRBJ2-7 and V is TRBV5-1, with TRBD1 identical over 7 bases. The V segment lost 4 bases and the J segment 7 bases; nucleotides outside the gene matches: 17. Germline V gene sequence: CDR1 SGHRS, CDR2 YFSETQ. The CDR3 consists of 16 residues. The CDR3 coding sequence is TGCGCCAGCAGCCGGGATAAGACAGGGCTCCTTGAAGAGCAGTACTTC. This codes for CASSRDKTGLLEEQYF.

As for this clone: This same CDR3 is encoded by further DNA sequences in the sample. As DNA, the CDR3 is TGTGCCAGCAGCTTAGGAGGGGGCCGCACAGATACGCAGTATTTT. This translates into CASSLGGGRTDTQYF. V and J are TRBV7-7 and TRBJ2-3; 7 nucleotides align to TRBD1. V was pared by 1 base and J by 1 base, with 2 bases of the junction left unmatched. The CDR3 length is 15 residues. The germline gives CDR1 SSHAT, CDR2 FNYEAQ (reference sequence).

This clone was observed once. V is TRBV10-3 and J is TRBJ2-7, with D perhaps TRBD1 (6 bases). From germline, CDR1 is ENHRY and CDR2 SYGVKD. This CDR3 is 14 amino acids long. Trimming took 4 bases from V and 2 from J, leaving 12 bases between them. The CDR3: CAISGGTGTYEQYF. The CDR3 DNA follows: TGTGCCATCAGTGGGGGTACAGGGACCTACGAGCAGTACTTC.

The CDR3 bases are TGTGCCAGCAGCTTAACAGGGGATGGGGAGACCCAGTACTTC. Translating it yields CASSLTGDGETQYF. The rearrangement uses TRBV7-3 and TRBJ2-5, with D tentatively TRBD1 (5 bases). This CDR3 spans 14 amino acids. Germline values: CDR1 SGHTA, CDR2 FQGTGA. V lost 0 bases to trimming and J lost 5 bases, with 10 bases between them.

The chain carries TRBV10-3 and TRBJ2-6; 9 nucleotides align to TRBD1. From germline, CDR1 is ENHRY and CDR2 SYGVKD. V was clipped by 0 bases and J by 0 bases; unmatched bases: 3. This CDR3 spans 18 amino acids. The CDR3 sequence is CAISESNRGLSGANVLTF. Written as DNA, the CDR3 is TGTGCCATCAGTGAGTCAAACAGGGGGCTCTCTGGGGCCAACGTCCTGACTTTC.

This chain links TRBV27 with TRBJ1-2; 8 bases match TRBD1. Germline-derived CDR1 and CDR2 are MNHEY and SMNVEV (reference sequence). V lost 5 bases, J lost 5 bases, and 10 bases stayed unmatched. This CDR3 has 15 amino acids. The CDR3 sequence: CASSPPGQGPYGYTF. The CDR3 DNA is TGTGCCAGCAGTCCCCCCGGACAGGGACCGTATGGCTACACCTTC.

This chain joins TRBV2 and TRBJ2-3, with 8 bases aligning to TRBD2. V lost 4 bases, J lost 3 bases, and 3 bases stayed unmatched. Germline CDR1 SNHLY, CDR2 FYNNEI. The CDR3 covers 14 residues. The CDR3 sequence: CASSVGTRTDTQYF. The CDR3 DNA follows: TGTGCCAGCAGTGTGGGGACTAGAACAGATACGCAGTATTTT.

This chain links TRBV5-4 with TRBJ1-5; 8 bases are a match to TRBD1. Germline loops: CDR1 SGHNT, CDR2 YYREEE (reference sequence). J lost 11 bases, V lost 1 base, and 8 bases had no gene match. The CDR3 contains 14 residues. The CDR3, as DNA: TGTGCCAGCAGCTTGCAGGGGGCCGGGCAGTCCCAGCATTTT. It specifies CASSLQGAGQSQHF.

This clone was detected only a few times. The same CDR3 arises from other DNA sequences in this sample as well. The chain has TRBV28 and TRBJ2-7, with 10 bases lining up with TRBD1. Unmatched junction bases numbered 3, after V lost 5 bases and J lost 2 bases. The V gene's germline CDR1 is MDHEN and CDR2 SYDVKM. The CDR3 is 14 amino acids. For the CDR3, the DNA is TGTGCCAGCAGTCACGGGACAGGGGCCTACGAGCAGTACTTC. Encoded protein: CASSHGTGAYEQYF. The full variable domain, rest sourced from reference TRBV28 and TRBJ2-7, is DVKVTQSSRYLVKRTGEKVFLECVQDMDHENMFWYRQDPGLGLRLIYFSYDVKMKEKGDIPEGYSVSREKKERFSLILESASTNQTSMYLCASSHGTGAYEQYFGPGTRLTVT.

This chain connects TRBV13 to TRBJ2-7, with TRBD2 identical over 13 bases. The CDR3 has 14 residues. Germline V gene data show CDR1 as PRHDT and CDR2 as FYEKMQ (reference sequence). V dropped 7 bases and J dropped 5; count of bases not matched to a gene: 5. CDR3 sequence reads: CASTLGLAGHEQYF. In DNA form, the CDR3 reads TGTGCCAGCACCCTGGGACTAGCGGGACACGAGCAGTACTTC.

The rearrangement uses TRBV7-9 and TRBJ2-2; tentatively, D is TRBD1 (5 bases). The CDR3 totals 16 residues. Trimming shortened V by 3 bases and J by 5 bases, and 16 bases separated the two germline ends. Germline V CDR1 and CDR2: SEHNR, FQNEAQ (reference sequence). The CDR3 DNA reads TGTGCCAGCAGCTTTAAGGGGAAAGATGGAACCGGGGAGCTGTTTTTT. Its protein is CASSFKGKDGTGELFF. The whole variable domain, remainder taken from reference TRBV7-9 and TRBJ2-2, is DTGVSQNPRHKITKRGQNVTFRCDPISEHNRLYWYRQTLGQGPEFLTYFQNEAQLEKSRLLSDRFSAERPKGSFSTLEIQRTEQGDSAMYLCASSFKGKDGTGELFFGEGSRLTVL.

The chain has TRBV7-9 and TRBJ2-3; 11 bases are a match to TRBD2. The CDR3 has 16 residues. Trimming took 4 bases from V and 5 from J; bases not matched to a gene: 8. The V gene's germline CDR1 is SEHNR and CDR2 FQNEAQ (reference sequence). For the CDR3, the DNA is TGTGCCAGCAGCTCTGTCCTAGCGGGAGGCCTAGATACGCAGTATTTT. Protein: CASSSVLAGGLDTQYF.

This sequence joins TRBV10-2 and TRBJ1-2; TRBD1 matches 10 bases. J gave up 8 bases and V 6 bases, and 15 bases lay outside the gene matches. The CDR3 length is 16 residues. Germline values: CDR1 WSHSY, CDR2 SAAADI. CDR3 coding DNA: TGCGCCAGCAGACGGGGCCCGGGACAGGGGCCGGAGGGCTACACCTTC. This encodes CASRRGPGQGPEGYTF.

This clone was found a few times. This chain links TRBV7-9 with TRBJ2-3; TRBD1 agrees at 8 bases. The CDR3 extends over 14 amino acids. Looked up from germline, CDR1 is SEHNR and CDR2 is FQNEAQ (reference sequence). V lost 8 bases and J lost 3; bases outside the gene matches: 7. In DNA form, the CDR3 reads TGTGCCAGCTGGACAGGGAGGCGGACAGATACGCAGTATTTT. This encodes CASWTGRRTDTQYF.

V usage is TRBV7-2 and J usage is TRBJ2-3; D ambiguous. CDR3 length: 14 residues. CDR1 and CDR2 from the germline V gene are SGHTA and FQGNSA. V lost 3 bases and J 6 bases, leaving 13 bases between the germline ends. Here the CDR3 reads CASSFRLLQDTQYF. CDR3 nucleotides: TGTGCCAGCAGCTTTCGACTGCTTCAGGATACGCAGTATTTT.

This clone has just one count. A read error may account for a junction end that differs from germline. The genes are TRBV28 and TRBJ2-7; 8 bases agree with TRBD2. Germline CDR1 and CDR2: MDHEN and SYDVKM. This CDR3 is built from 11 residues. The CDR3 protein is CASSSTGTRSF. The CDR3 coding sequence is TGTGCCAGCAGTTCGACCGGGACTAGGTCCTTC.

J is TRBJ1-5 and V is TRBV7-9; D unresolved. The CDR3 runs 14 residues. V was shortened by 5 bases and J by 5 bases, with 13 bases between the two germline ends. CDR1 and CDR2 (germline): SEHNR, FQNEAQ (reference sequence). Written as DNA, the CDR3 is TGTGCCAGCAGCCCCGACGGGGTCGATCAGCCCCAGCATTTT. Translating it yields CASSPDGVDQPQHF.